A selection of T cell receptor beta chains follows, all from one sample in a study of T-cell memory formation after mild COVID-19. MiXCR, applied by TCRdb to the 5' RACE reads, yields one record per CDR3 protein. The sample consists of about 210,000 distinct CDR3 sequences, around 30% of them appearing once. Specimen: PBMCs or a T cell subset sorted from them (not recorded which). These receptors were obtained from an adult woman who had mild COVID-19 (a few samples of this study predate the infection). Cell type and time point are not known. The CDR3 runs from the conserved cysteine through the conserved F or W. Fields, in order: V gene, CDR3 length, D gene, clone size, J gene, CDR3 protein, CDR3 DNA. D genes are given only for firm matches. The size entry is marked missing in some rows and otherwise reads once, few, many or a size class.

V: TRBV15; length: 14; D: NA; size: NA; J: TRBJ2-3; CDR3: CATSPTAGTDTQYF; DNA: TGTGCCACCAGCCCAACGGCGGGCACAGATACGCAGTATTTT
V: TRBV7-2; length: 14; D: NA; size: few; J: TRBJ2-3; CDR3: CASSTLTASDTQYF; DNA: TGTGCCAGCAGCACCCTCACGGCATCAGATACGCAGTATTTT
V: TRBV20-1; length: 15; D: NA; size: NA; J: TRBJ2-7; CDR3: CSAETGTPSSYEQYF; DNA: TGCAGTGCTGAAACCGGGACGCCAAGCTCCTACGAGCAGTACTTC
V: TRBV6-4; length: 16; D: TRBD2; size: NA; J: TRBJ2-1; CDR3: CASSDSGTSHISEQFF; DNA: TGTGCCAGCAGTGACTCTGGGACTAGTCATATAAGTGAGCAGTTCTTC
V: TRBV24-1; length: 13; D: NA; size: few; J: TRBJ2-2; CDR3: CATRDWGTGELFF; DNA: TGTGCCACCAGAGACTGGGGTACCGGGGAGCTGTTTTTT
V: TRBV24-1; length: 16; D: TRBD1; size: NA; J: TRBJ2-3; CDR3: CATSDPPGQGIHTQYF; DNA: TGTGCCACCAGTGACCCTCCGGGACAGGGGATCCATACGCAGTATTTT
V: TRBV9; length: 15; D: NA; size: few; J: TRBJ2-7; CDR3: CASSVGLGTSYEQYF; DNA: TGTGCCAGCAGCGTAGGCCTCGGAACCTCCTACGAGCAGTACTTC
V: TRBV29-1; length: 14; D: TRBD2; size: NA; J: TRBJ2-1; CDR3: CSVVREGAYNEQFF; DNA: TGCAGCGTTGTGCGGGAGGGTGCCTACAATGAGCAGTTCTTC
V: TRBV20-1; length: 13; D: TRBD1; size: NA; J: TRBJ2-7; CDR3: CSARETGAYEQYF; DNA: TGCAGTGCTAGAGAGACAGGGGCCTACGAGCAGTACTTC
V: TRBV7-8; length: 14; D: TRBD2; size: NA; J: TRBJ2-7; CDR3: CASSRRTSAYEQYF; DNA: TGTGCCAGCAGCCGTCGGACTAGCGCCTACGAGCAGTACTTC
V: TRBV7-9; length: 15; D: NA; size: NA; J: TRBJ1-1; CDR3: CASSPYTRGNTEAFF; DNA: TGTGCCAGCAGCCCTTATACCCGAGGGAACACTGAAGCTTTCTTT
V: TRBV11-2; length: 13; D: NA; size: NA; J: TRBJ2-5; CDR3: CASSLVTQETQYF; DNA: TGTGCCAGCAGCTTGGTAACGCAAGAGACCCAGTACTTC
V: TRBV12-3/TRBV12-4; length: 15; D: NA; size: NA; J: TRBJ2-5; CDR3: CASSLAGGRGETQYF; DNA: TGTGCCAGCAGTTTAGCTGGGGGGCGGGGAGAGACCCAGTACTTC
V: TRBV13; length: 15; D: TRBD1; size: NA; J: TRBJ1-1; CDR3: CASSFGTAMNTEAFF; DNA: TGTGCCAGCAGCTTCGGGACAGCCATGAACACTGAAGCTTTCTTT
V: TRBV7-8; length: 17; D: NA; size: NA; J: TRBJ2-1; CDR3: CAGWGGGPPLLYNEQFF; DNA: TGTGCCGGTTGGGGGGGGGGCCCGCCCCTGCTTTACAATGAGCAGTTCTTC
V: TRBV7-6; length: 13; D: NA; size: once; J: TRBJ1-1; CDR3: CASSQRMNTEAFF; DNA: TGTGCCAGCAGCCAAAGAATGAACACTGAAGCTTTCTTT
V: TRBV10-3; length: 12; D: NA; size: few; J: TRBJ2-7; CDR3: CAISGGNYEQYF; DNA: TGTGCCATCAGTGGGGGAAATTACGAGCAGTACTTC
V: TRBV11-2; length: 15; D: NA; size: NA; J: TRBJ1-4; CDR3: CASSLNQGINEKLFF; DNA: TGTGCCAGCAGCTTGAACCAGGGCATTAATGAAAAACTGTTTTTT
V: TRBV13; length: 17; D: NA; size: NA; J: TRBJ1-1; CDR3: CASSFHRGRDMNTEAFF; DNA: TGTGCCAGCAGCTTTCACCGGGGGCGCGACATGAACACTGAAGCTTTCTTT
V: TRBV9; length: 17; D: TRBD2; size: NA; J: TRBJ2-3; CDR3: CASSAGTSGVITDTQYF; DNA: TGTGCCAGCAGCGCAGGGACTAGCGGGGTGATCACAGATACGCAGTATTTT
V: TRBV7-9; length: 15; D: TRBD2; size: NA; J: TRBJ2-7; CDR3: CASSPRLTSTYEQYF; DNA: TGTGCCAGCAGCCCGCGACTGACTAGCACCTACGAGCAGTACTTC
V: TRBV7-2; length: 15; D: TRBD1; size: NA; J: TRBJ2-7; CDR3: CASSLGGTGRNEQYF; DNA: TGTGCCAGCAGCTTAGGGGGGACAGGGAGGAACGAGCAGTACTTC
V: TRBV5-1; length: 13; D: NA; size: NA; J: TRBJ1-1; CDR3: CASSPGASTEAFF; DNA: TGCGCCAGCAGCCCAGGGGCTAGCACTGAAGCTTTCTTT
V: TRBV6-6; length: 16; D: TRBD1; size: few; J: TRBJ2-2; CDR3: CASSKRDRVLAGELFF; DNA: TGTGCCAGCAGTAAAAGGGACAGAGTTCTCGCCGGGGAGCTGTTTTTT
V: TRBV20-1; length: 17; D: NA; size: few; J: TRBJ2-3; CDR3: CSARDMARAGATDTQYF; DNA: TGCAGTGCTAGAGATATGGCCAGGGCGGGCGCCACAGATACGCAGTATTTT
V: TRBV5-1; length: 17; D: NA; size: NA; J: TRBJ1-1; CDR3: CASSLVGLGAGRAEAFF; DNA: TGCGCCAGCAGCTTGGTGGGTCTGGGGGCCGGGCGAGCTGAAGCTTTCTTT
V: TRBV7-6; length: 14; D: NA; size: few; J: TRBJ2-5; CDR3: CALAQPGDQETQYF; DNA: TGTGCCCTCGCCCAACCGGGGGACCAAGAGACCCAGTACTTC
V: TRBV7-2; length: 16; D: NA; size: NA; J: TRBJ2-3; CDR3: CASSLARLVAADTQYF; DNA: TGTGCCAGCAGCTTAGCGCGGCTAGTCGCTGCAGATACGCAGTATTTT
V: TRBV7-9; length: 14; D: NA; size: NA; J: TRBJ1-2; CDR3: CASRPGGVPGGYTF; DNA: TGTGCCAGCAGACCGGGGGGAGTCCCCGGTGGCTACACCTTC
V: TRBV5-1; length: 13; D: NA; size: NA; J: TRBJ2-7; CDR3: CASSKGFGYEQYF; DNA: TGCGCCAGCAGCAAAGGGTTTGGCTACGAGCAGTACTTC
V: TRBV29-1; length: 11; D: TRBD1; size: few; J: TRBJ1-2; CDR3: CSVDRGYGYTF; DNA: TGCAGCGTTGACAGGGGGTATGGCTACACCTTC
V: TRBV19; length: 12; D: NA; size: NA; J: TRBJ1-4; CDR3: CASSMWNEKLFF; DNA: TGTGCCAGTAGTATGTGGAATGAAAAACTGTTTTTT
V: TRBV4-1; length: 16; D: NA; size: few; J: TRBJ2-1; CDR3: CASSREQGTLYNEQFF; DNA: TGCGCCAGCAGCCGAGAGCAGGGAACCCTCTACAATGAGCAGTTCTTC
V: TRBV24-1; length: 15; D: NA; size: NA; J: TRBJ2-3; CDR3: CATSDSRARADTQYF; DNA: TGTGCCACCAGTGATTCCAGGGCCAGGGCAGATACGCAGTATTTT
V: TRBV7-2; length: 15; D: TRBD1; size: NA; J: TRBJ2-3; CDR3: CASSATGLSTDTQYF; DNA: TGTGCCAGCAGCGCGACAGGGCTTAGCACAGATACGCAGTATTTT
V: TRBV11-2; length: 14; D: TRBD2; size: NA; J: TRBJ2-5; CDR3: CASSSGVYQETQYF; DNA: TGTGCCAGCAGTAGCGGGGTCTATCAAGAGACCCAGTACTTC
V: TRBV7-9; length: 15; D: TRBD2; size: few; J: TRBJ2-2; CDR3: CASSQTSGSTGELFF; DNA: TGTGCCAGCAGCCAAACTAGCGGGAGCACCGGGGAGCTGTTTTTT
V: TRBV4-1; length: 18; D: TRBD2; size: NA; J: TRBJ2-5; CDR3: CASSPLPARLAGQETQYF; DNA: TGCGCCAGCAGCCCTCTACCCGCCAGACTAGCGGGGCAAGAGACCCAGTACTTC
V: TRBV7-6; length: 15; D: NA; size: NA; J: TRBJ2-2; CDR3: CASSLVAFSTGELFF; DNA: TGTGCCAGCAGCTTAGTAGCTTTTTCCACCGGGGAGCTGTTTTTT
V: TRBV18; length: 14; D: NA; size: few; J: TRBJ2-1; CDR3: CASSPRGPTDEQFF; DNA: TGTGCCAGCTCACCACGGGGCCCCACTGATGAGCAGTTCTTC
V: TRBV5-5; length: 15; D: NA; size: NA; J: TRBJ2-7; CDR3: CASSLEGTLRYEQYF; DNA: TGTGCCAGCAGCTTGGAAGGTACCTTACGGTACGAGCAGTACTTC
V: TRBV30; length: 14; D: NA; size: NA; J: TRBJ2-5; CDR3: CAWSPQMPQETQYF; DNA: TGTGCCTGGAGCCCTCAGATGCCTCAAGAGACCCAGTACTTC
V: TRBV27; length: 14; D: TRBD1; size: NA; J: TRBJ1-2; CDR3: CASTLTGGNYGYTF; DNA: TGTGCCAGCACGTTGACAGGGGGGAATTATGGCTACACCTTC
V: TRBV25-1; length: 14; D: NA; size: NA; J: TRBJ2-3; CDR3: CASSDTFLTDTQYF; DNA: TGTGCCAGCAGTGACACTTTCCTCACAGATACGCAGTATTTT
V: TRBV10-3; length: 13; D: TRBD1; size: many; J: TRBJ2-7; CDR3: CAIQGAADYEQYF; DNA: TGTGCCATCCAGGGGGCTGCTGACTACGAGCAGTACTTC
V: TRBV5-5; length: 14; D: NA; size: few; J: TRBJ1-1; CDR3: CASSLEAGRTEAFF; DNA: TGTGCCAGCAGCTTGGAGGCGGGGAGGACTGAAGCTTTCTTT
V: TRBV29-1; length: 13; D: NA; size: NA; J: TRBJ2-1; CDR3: CSVMVRTYNEQFF; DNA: TGCAGCGTTATGGTTCGGACCTACAATGAGCAGTTCTTC
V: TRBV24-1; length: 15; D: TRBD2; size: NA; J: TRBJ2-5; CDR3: CATSSFGLAEETQYF; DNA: TGTGCCACCAGTTCCTTCGGACTAGCGGAAGAGACCCAGTACTTC
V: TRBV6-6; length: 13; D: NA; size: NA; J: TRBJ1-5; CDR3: CASNGAHSQPQHF; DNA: TGTGCCAGCAACGGGGCGCACAGTCAGCCCCAGCATTTT
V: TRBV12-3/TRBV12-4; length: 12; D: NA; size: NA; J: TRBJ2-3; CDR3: CASSLTVVTQYF; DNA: TGTGCCAGCAGTCTGACAGTCGTTACGCAGTATTTT
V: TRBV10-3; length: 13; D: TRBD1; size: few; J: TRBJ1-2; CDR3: CAISESQGDGYTF; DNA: TGTGCCATCAGTGAGTCCCAGGGGGATGGCTACACCTTC
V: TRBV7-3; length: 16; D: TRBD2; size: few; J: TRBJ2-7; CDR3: CASSLTGTSGAMEQYF; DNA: TGTGCCAGCAGCTTAACTGGGACTAGCGGGGCGATGGAGCAGTACTTC
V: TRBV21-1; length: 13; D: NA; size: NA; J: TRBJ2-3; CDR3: CASSTWSTDTQYF; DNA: TGTGCCAGCAGCACCTGGTCCACAGATACGCAGTATTTT
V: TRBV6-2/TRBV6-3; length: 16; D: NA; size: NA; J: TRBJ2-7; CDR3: CASSYPSGTPDYEQYF; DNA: TGTGCCAGCAGTTACCCGAGTGGGACACCAGATTACGAGCAGTACTTC
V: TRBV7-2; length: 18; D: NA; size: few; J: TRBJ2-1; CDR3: CASSRLFMTGGSYNEQFF; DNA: TGTGCCAGCAGCCGCTTATTTATGACAGGTGGCTCCTACAATGAGCAGTTCTTC
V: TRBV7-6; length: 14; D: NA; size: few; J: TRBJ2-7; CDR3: CASSPRLRTYEQYF; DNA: TGTGCCAGCAGCCCCAGACTGAGAACCTACGAGCAGTACTTC
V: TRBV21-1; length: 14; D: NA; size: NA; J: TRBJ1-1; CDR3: CASSKGMMNTEAFF; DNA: TGTGCCAGCAGCAAAGGAATGATGAACACTGAAGCTTTCTTT